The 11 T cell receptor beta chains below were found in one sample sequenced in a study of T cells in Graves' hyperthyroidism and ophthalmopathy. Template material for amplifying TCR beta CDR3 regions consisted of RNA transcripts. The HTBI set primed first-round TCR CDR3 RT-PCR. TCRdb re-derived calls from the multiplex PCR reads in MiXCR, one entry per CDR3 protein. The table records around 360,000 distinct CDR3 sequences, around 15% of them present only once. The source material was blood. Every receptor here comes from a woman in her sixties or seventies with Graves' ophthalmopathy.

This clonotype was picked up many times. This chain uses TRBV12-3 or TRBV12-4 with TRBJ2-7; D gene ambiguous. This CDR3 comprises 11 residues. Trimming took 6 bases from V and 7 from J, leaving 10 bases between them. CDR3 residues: CASSSPLEQYF. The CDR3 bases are TGTGCCAGCAGCTCTCCCCTGGAGCAGTACTTC.

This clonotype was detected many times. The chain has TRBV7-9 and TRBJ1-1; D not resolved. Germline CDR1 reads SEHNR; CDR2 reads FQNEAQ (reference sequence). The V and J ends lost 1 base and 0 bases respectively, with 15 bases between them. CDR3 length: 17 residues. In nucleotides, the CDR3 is TGTGCCAGCAGCTTAGTACAGAGTGCACCAATGAACACTGAAGCTTTCTTT. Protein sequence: CASSLVQSAPMNTEAFF.

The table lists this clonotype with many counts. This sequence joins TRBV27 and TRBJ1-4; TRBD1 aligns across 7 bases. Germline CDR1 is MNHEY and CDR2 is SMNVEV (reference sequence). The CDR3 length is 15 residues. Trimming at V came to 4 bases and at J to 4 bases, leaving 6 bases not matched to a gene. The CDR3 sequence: CASSSYRGNNEKLFF. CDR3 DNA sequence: TGTGCCAGCAGTTCCTACAGGGGAAATAATGAAAAACTGTTTTTT. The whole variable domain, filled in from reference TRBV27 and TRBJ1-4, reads EAQVTQNPRYLITVTGKKLTVTCSQNMNHEYMSWYRQDPGLGLRQIYYSMNVEVTDKGDVPEGYKVSRKEKRNFPLILESPSPNQTSLYFCASSSYRGNNEKLFFGSGTQLSVL.

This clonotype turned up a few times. CDR3 DNA: TGCAGCGTTTGGGGTGGGCGGCAGAACACAGATACGCAGTATTTT. Protein: CSVWGGRQNTDTQYF. The chain couples TRBV29-1 to TRBJ2-3; D ambiguous. Germline CDR1 SQVTM, CDR2 ANQGSEA. V was trimmed by 5 bases and J by 2 bases, leaving 17 bases between them. The CDR3 runs 15 residues.

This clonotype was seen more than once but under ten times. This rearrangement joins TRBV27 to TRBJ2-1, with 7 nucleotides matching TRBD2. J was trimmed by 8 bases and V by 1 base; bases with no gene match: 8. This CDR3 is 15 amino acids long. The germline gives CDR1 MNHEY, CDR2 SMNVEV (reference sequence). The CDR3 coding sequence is TGTGCCAGCAGTTTATGGGGGGGGGGGTCGGATGAGCAGTTCTTC. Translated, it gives CASSLWGGGSDEQFF.

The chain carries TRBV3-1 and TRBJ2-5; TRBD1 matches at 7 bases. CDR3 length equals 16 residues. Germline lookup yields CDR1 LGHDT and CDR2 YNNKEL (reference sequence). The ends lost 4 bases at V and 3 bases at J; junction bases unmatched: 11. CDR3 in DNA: TGTGCCAGCAGCCGGTCGACAGGGATGGGGGAAGAGACCCAGTACTTC. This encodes CASSRSTGMGEETQYF.

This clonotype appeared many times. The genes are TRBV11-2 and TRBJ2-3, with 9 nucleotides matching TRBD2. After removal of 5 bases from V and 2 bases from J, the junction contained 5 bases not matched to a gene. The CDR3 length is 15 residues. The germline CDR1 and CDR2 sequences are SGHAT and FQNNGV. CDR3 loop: CASSQLAGLTDTQYF. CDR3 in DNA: TGTGCCAGCAGCCAACTAGCGGGCCTCACAGATACGCAGTATTTT.

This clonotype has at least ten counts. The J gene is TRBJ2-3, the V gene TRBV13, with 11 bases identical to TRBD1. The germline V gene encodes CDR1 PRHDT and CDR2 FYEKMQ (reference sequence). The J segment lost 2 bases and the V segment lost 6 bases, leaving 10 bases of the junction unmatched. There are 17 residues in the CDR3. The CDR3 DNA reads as TGTGCCAGCAGGACCGGGACAGGGGGTCTCCTCACAGATACGCAGTATTTT. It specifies CASRTGTGGLLTDTQYF.

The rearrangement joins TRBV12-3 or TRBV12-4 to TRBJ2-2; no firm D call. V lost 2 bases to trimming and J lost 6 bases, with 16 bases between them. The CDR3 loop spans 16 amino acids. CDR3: CASSLIFSGFAGELFF. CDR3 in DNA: TGTGCCAGCAGTTTAATATTTTCCGGGTTTGCCGGGGAGCTGTTTTTT.

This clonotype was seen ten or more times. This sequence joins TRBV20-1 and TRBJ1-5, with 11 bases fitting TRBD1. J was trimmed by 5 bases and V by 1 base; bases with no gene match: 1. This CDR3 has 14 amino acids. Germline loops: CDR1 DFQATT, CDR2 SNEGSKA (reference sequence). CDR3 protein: CSARGGQGDQPQHF. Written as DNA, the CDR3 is TGCAGTGCTAGAGGGGGACAGGGGGATCAGCCCCAGCATTTT.

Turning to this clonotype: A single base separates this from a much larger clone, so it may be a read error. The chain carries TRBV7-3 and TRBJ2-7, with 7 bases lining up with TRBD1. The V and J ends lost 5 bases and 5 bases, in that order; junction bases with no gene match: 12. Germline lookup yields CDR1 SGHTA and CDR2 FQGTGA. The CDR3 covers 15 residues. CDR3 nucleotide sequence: TGTGCCAGCAGCCCCGGGACAGCCTTTATCGACGAGCAGTACTTC. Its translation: CASSPGTAFIDEQYF.